The rows below give T cell receptor beta chains drawn from one sample of a study of cytomegalovirus exposure and HLA in healthy donors. Measured with immunoSEQ multiplex PCR; TCRdb has only the in-frame clones, and not every one. This table holds around 200,000 clones, 88% found once. The sample consisted of PBMCs. These receptors came from a woman younger than 35 in good health and CMV-seronegative. CDR3s include the opening cysteine and the closing phenylalanine or tryptophan. The D gene is left open where the match is weak. Size is stated for part of the rows, as once, few or many counts, or as a class when the clone is expanded.

clone_size	d_call	v_call	j_call	cdr3_aa	cdr3_nt
.	.	TRBV7-9	TRBJ2-7	CASSDRRAVKAYEQYF	TGTGCCAGCAGCGATCGGAGGGCCGTGAAAGCCTACGAGCAGTACTTC
.	.	TRBV2	TRBJ1-2	CASSETGTQSKTVSYGYTF	TGTGCCAGCAGTGAAACGGGGACTCAATCGAAGACAGTCTCCTATGGCTACACCTTC
.	TRBD1	TRBV2	TRBJ2-3	CASSEAWATGDTKSDTQYF	TGTGCCAGCAGTGAAGCGTGGGCTACAGGGGACACCAAGTCAGATACGCAGTATTTT
.	.	TRBV19	TRBJ2-3	CASSKTSSTDTQYF	TGTGCCAGTAGCAAAACTAGCAGCACAGATACGCAGTATTTT
.	.	TRBV5-5	TRBJ2-1	CASSYGQYPVNEQFF	TGTGCCAGCAGCTACGGACAGTACCCAGTCAATGAGCAGTTCTTC
.	TRBD1	TRBV30	TRBJ1-2	CAWSPDRVYGYTF	TGTGCCTGGAGCCCGGACAGGGTCTATGGCTACACCTTC
.	.	TRBV15	TRBJ2-7	CATSRGWVADYYEQYF	TGTGCCACCAGCAGAGGTTGGGTGGCGGATTACTACGAGCAGTACTTC
.	TRBD1	TRBV18	TRBJ1-2	CASSPWTGREPYGYTF	TGTGCCAGCTCACCCTGGACAGGGAGAGAACCCTATGGCTACACCTTC
.	.	TRBV2	TRBJ2-1	CASRKIVSSSYNEQFF	TGTGCCAGCAGGAAGATAGTGTCTAGCTCCTACAATGAGCAGTTCTTC
.	TRBD1	TRBV6-5	TRBJ2-3	CASSTGVGYTQYF	TGTGCCAGCAGTACAGGGGTCGGATATACGCAGTATTTT
.	.	TRBV6-5	TRBJ1-3	CASRPGASSGNTIYF	TGTGCCAGCAGACCAGGGGCGAGCTCTGGAAACACCATATATTTT
.	.	TRBV11-3	TRBJ2-2	CASSSKAGGLNTGELFF	TGTGCCAGCAGCTCCAAAGCAGGCGGACTGAACACCGGGGAGCTGTTTTTT
.	TRBD2	TRBV10-2	TRBJ2-1	CASSESRGTSGRYEQFF	TGCGCCAGCAGTGAGTCCAGGGGGACTAGCGGGAGATATGAGCAGTTCTTC
.	TRBD2	TRBV11-2	TRBJ2-7	CASSELAPSRDEQYF	TGTGCCAGCAGCGAACTAGCGCCCTCGAGGGACGAGCAGTACTTC
few	TRBD1	TRBV7-9	TRBJ1-2	CASSAPRDRANYGYTF	TGTGCCAGCAGCGCCCCCCGGGACAGGGCTAACTATGGCTACACCTTC
.	.	TRBV12-5	TRBJ2-2	CASGLFGGELFF	TGTGCTAGTGGTTTATTCGGCGGGGAGCTGTTTTTT
.	.	TRBV7-3	TRBJ1-5	CASSLNFPYNNQPQHF	TGTGCCAGCAGCTTAAATTTTCCCTATAACAATCAGCCCCAGCATTTT
.	.	TRBV5-6	TRBJ2-7	CASSFSSSHYEQYF	TGTGCCAGCTCCTTTTCGAGTAGTCACTACGAGCAGTACTTC